Sequencing of this T cell receptor (beta chain) was carried out in a study of blood T cell repertoires in COVID-19. Study summary: T cells, B-cell-depleted T cells, or PBMCs provided the cDNA or gDNA that served as material.

In the authors' workflow: Using reference gene primer amplification, nucleated cell counts were estimated. Assay used: immunoSEQ multiplex PCR; TCRdb lists only in-frame clones, some missing. D and trimming come from the DNA, and the V and J calls and clone size come from that table. Here the sample spans approximately 60,000 clones, 85% to 95% being singletons. Trimming removed 5 bases at V and 0 bases at J, with 11 bases between. CDR1 and CDR2 (germline): SEHNR, FQNEAQ (reference sequence). This CDR3 is 15 amino acids long. This clone was detected once. Sample: peripheral blood. The source of this sequence is a man between 65 and 85 years old with active COVID-19. The V call is TRBV7-9, the J call TRBJ1-3; perhaps TRBD1 as D (6 bases). The CDR3, as DNA: TGTGCCAGCAGCGGAACAGGGAGCTCTGGAAACACCATATATTTT. Its protein is CASSGTGSSGNTIYF.